The 14 T cell receptor beta chains in this list originate from one sample, sequenced in a study of T cells in tuberculosis. After thawing and overnight rest, PBMC were stained with GMM-loaded CD1B tetramer, viability dye and anti-CD3 for sorting. CD1B tetramers were loaded with Rhodococcus equi-derived C32 glucose monomycolate. The data were produced by immunoSEQ multiplex PCR, yet TCRdb's version contains in-frame clones alone and is incomplete. The table records approximately 100,000 clones, more than 75% of them present only once. The sample taken for sequencing was CD1b-GMM tetramer-negative cells sorted from PBMCs. The source of these receptors is an adult woman with latent tuberculosis.

V and J are TRBV16 and TRBJ1-5; 8 bases line up with TRBD1. This CDR3 has 14 amino acids. Trimming at V came to 4 bases and at J to 6 bases, leaving 5 bases not matched to a gene. CDR1 and CDR2 (germline): KGHSY, FQNENV. The CDR3, as DNA: TGTGCCAGCAGCCCAGGGGGCCTGGGTCAGCCCCAGCATTTT. It specifies CASSPGGLGQPQHF.

The chain employs TRBV7-9 and TRBJ2-1; 8 bases line up with TRBD2. This CDR3 is 16 amino acids long. Trimming at V came to 4 bases and at J to 9 bases, leaving 14 bases not matched to a gene. CDR1 is SEHNR and CDR2 is FQNEAQ in the germline V gene (reference sequence). The CDR3 spells CASSSPPGLARSEQFF. CDR3 coding DNA: TGTGCCAGCAGCTCGCCCCCCGGACTAGCTAGGAGTGAGCAGTTCTTC. Supplemented by reference TRBV7-9 and TRBJ2-1, the full variable domain reads DTGVSQNPRHKITKRGQNVTFRCDPISEHNRLYWYRQTLGQGPEFLTYFQNEAQLEKSRLLSDRFSAERPKGSFSTLEIQRTEQGDSAMYLCASSSPPGLARSEQFFGPGTRLTVL.

With respect to this clone: At one end the junction does not follow the germline gene, possibly because of a read error. The V gene is TRBV19, the J gene TRBJ1-2, with D possibly matching TRBD1 (6 bases). The CDR3 covers 11 residues. Germline lookup yields CDR1 LNHDA and CDR2 SQIVND (reference sequence). This CDR3 reads CASTYTGTPFF. CDR3 nucleotide sequence: TGTGCCAGTACCTACACCGGGACACCTTTCTTC.

This clone was counted a single time. The genes are TRBV30 and TRBJ2-3, with 12 bases identical to TRBD2. V dropped 1 base and J dropped 3; count of bases not matched to a gene: 8. Germline V lookup: CDR1 GTSNPN, CDR2 SVGIG (reference sequence). This CDR3 region has 17 residues. CDR3: CAWSASSGGVGTDTQYF. CDR3 coding DNA: TGTGCCTGGAGTGCTTCTAGCGGGGGGGTTGGGACAGATACGCAGTATTTT.

The rearrangement joins TRBV7-9 to TRBJ1-2, with D perhaps TRBD1 (6 bases). In germline, CDR1 is SEHNR, CDR2 FQNEAQ (reference sequence). This CDR3 is built from 13 residues. Between the trimmed V and J ends, which lost 1 base and 7 bases, there was a span of 10 bases. CDR3 region: CASSLGQGTGYTF. Written as DNA, the CDR3 is TGTGCCAGCAGCTTAGGCCAGGGGACTGGCTACACCTTC.

The chain couples TRBV5-5 to TRBJ1-1, with D perhaps matching TRBD1 (6 bases). CDR1 and CDR2 from the germline V gene are SGHKS and YYEKEE (reference sequence). Trimming stripped 2 bases from V and 3 bases from J, with 20 bases between. The CDR3 runs to 17 residues. CDR3: CASSLAPGHQSDTEAFF. CDR3 in DNA: TGTGCCAGCAGCTTAGCTCCGGGACATCAATCGGACACTGAAGCTTTCTTT.

This clone was recorded once. This rearrangement joins TRBV14 to TRBJ2-5; D is uncertain. The J call is doubtful: the DNA matches TRBJ2-7 better. The CDR3 length is 12 residues. Germline CDR1 and CDR2: SGHDN and FVKESK. CDR3 coding DNA: TGTGCCAGCAGCCAAGATACGTACGAGCAGTACTTC. Amino acid sequence: CASSQDTYEQYF.

V and J are TRBV4-1 and TRBJ2-1, with a weak D call TRBD1 (5 bases). The germline V gene encodes CDR1 MGHRA and CDR2 YSYEKL. The CDR3 has 17 amino acids. Trimming took 1 base from V and 8 from J, leaving 21 bases between them. This chain's CDR3 is CASSQVLSGLTFYEQFF. CDR3 in DNA: TGCGCCAGCAGCCAAGTTCTATCAGGGCTGACGTTTTATGAGCAGTTCTTC.

The CDR3 DNA reads as TGTGCCAGCAGCCAACGACTTGACGGGGAGCTGTTTTTT. Its translation is CASSQRLDGELFF. The chain couples TRBV5-4 to TRBJ2-2; no clear D gene. The length of the CDR3 is 13 residues. Looked up from germline, CDR1 is SGHNT and CDR2 is YYREEE (reference sequence). Between the trimmed V and J ends, which lost 4 bases and 7 bases, there was a span of 11 bases.

The chain combines TRBV5-1 with TRBJ2-5; possible D gene TRBD2, 5 bases. CDR1 SGHRS and CDR2 YFSETQ come from the germline V gene. This CDR3 is 17 amino acids long. Trimming took off 2 bases at V and 4 bases at J, with 21 bases between the two ends. CDR3: CASSFGVAWREGETQYF. As DNA, the CDR3 is TGCGCCAGCAGCTTTGGGGTAGCGTGGCGAGAGGGAGAGACCCAGTACTTC.

The chain employs TRBV11-2 and TRBJ2-7, with 8 bases aligning to TRBD1. This CDR3 contains 15 residues. Unmatched junction bases numbered 9, after V lost 5 bases and J lost 3 bases. The germline V gene has CDR1 SGHAT and CDR2 FQNNGV. The CDR3 sequence is CASSPLDRDDYEQYF. DNA of the CDR3: TGTGCCAGCAGCCCCCTGGACAGGGACGACTACGAGCAGTACTTC. Using reference TRBV11-2 and TRBJ2-7 for the parts outside the CDR3, the full variable domain is EAGVAQSPRYKIIEKRQSVAFWCNPISGHATLYWYQQILGQGPKLLIQFQNNGVVDDSQLPKDRFSAERLKGVDSTLKIQPAKLEDSAVYLCASSPLDRDDYEQYFGPGTRLTVT.

The gene calls are TRBV19 and TRBJ2-1; possibly TRBD2 for D (6 bases). V was clipped by 5 bases and J by 2 bases, with 13 bases between them. Germline assignment: CDR1 LNHDA and CDR2 SQIVND (reference sequence). The CDR3 contains 15 residues. The chain's CDR3 is CASSPGGWTYNEQFF. In DNA form, the CDR3 reads TGTGCCAGTAGTCCCGGGGGATGGACCTACAATGAGCAGTTCTTC.

To note about this clone: Other DNA sequences in this sample translate to the same CDR3. The chain uses TRBV5-8 and TRBJ2-4, with TRBD1 matching 9 bases. CDR3 length: 16 amino acids. The J segment lost 1 base and the V segment lost 0 bases, leaving 2 bases of the junction unmatched. Per germline, CDR1 SGHTS and CDR2 YDEGEE. CDR3 in amino acids: CASSLGDRGAKNIQYF. CDR3 nucleotide sequence: TGTGCCAGCAGCTTGGGTGACAGGGGGGCCAAAAACATTCAGTACTTC. Based on the CDR3 plus reference TRBV5-8 and TRBJ2-4, the full variable domain is EAGVTQSPTHLIKTRGQQATLRCSPISGHTSVYWYQQALGLGLQFLLWYDEGEERNRGNFPPRFSGRQFPNYSSELNVNALELEDSALYLCASSLGDRGAKNIQYFGAGTRLSVL.

The rearrangement uses TRBV2 and TRBJ2-1, with D tentatively TRBD1 (6 bases). The CDR3 is 15 amino acids. With 5 bases removed from V and 2 bases from J, the gap between germline ends came to 13 bases. Looked up from germline, CDR1 is SNHLY and CDR2 is FYNNEI. The CDR3 DNA sequence: TGTGCCAGCAGTCTTACCGGGACACCCTACAATGAGCAGTTCTTC. Its translation: CASSLTGTPYNEQFF.